The subject of this entry is one T cell receptor beta chain. What it recognizes is unknown. V shed 2 bases and J 4 bases; nucleotides not matched to a gene: 6. Germline CDR1 reads SQVTM; CDR2 reads ANQGSEA. The CDR3 is 14 amino acids. The sample belongs to a study of cytomegalovirus exposure and HLA in healthy donors. Study results and caveats: There were 150 to 200 TCR beta chains listed as cytomegalovirus-associated.

The protocol was immunoSEQ multiplex PCR, while the TCRdb copy is restricted to in-frame clones and leaves out a portion. The sample has hundreds of thousands of clones; 80% to 90% are singletons. Material for sequencing was PBMCs. The chain joins TRBV29-1 to TRBJ2-3, with TRBD1 matching over 7 bases. This clonotype was sampled from a woman aged 18 to 35 in good health and CMV-seronegative. The CDR3 loop reads CSVETGVQADTQYF. CDR3 DNA: TGCAGCGTTGAAACAGGGGTTCAAGCAGATACGCAGTATTTT.